This T cell receptor beta chain stems from a study of cytomegalovirus exposure and HLA in healthy donors. For the study at large: Of several hundred genotyped donors, 80% to 85% grouped in the Caucasian-associated ancestry cluster. Points from the study as a whole: Several of the most significant clusters were apparently associated with common viral pathogens in a later analysis.

The PCR ran on 60 Vbeta and 13 Jbeta primers. The repertoire was sequenced with immunoSEQ multiplex PCR; TCRdb's copy has only in-frame clones and lacks some. The sample shows over 95,000 clones, 70% to 80% of them seen only once. Points on this clone: Its antigen is unidentified.

The V end lost 4 bases, the J end lost 3 bases, and 12 bases lay between the germline ends. CDR1 SEHNR and CDR2 FQNEAQ come from the germline V gene (reference sequence). The CDR3 spans 14 residues. The V gene is TRBV7-9, the J gene TRBJ1-2; no firm D call. The receptor was derived from a female donor in good health and CMV-seronegative. Sample: PBMCs. In nucleotides, the CDR3 is TGTGCCAGCAGCTCGTCTCTGGGCGACTATGGCTACACCTTC. Translation gives CASSSSLGDYGYTF. Full variable domain (missing parts from reference TRBV7-9 and TRBJ1-2): DTGVSQNPRHKITKRGQNVTFRCDPISEHNRLYWYRQTLGQGPEFLTYFQNEAQLEKSRLLSDRFSAERPKGSFSTLEIQRTEQGDSAMYLCASSSSLGDYGYTFGSGTRLTVV.